This TCR beta chain was recovered during a study of T cell repertoires in cytomegalovirus infection. Germline V lookup: CDR1 SGHVS, CDR2 FQNEAQ. V lost 1 base, J lost 4 bases, and 9 bases lay in between. This CDR3 spans 14 amino acids. This clonotype was recorded at least ten times. TCRdb redid the calling of the reads with MiXCR, one entry per CDR3 protein. The table records hundreds of thousands of distinct CDR3 sequences, approximately 31% of them present only once. Sequencing was performed on PBMCs. The receptor's source is a human donor in good health (CMV status not recorded). Some clones in this sample may be carry-over from other donors' samples. This chain uses TRBV7-8 with TRBJ2-3; either TRBD1 or TRBD2 may supply D (5 bases each). For the CDR3, the DNA is TGTGCCAGCAGCTTAGTTCGGGGACCAGATACGCAGTATTTT. It codes for CASSLVRGPDTQYF.